What follows describes a single T cell receptor (beta chain). This clonotype occurred a few times. No cognate antigen has been identified for it. Base quality data are lacking; no much larger clone is found one base away. The Miltenyi Naive CD4+ T Cell Isolation kit was used to purify naive CD4+ T cells, and Tregs were depleted with CD25 microbeads. Tregs, naive and memory CD4+ T cells from tumor, blood and ipsilateral draining lymph nodes of 5 or 6 breast cancer patients underwent full-length TCR alpha and beta sequencing. Ficoll density gradient centrifugation was used to isolate mononuclear cells from either lymph nodes or roughly 50 ml of peripheral blood. Sorted cell populations were confirmed by FACS to exceed 90% purity. According to the germline V gene, CDR1 reads MGHRA and CDR2 reads YSYEKL. Taken from cysteine to phenylalanine, the CDR3 has 14 residues. CDR3 DNA is the only sequence kept; it has 42 bases, read in frame from the first base. Trimming takes 0 bases from V and 8 bases from J, and the germline ends sit 13 bases apart.

This sample was included in a study (dated by TCRdb to about 2015). General notes on the study: The study examined whether tumor-infiltrating Tregs in breast cancer are drawn from blood Tregs or arise in situ by conversion from other CD4+ T cell subsets.

Full-length TCR variable regions were amplified by 5' RACE PCR with constant-region reverse primers, and semi-nested PCR with Nested Universal Primer A was subsequently performed. Using the ReliaPrep RNA Cell Miniprep System, total RNA was extracted, and the SMARTer RACE 5'/3' Kit was then used to reverse transcribe the RNA into 5'RACE-ready cDNA. An Illumina MiSeq was used to sequence the full-length TCR alpha and beta libraries, which had been barcoded with multiplex adaptors. The published analysis was carried out like this. For each of nine subset-tissue groups, sequencing data from the five patients were pooled, and the groups were compared by unsupervised clustering of TCR gene usage. The Morisita-Horn index was used to calculate repertoire similarity, with shared sequences weighted by how much each contributed to each repertoire. Using fastp trimming at Q25 and MiXCR clonotype assembly, TCRdb reanalyzed the public sequencing data and kept in-frame beta chains. All rows with the same CDR3 protein become a single entry with the most common DNA and genes. The V and J calls and clone size come from TCRdb's table, not from the authors' own analysis. This sample is represented by nearly 55,000 distinct CDR3 sequences; approximately 17% of them were singletons. 2% to 2.5% of the sample lies in the top ten.

Broader findings and caveats from the paper: The TCR alpha and beta sequences of tumor-infiltrating Tregs showed the greatest overlap with tumor naive CD4+ T cells, followed by blood naive CD4+ T cells. Validation in the larger cohort was restricted to a single TCR beta V-J rearrangement rather than whole repertoires. In terms of TCR gene usage, tumor memory CD4+ T cells clustered together with blood and lymph node memory CD4+ cells, as well as with lymph node naive CD4+ cells.

Sequencing input: naive CD4+ T cells sorted from blood. The label giving this sample's cell subset or site can be read as: naive CD4+ T cells, CD4+CD45RA+CD25-. The chain was built from TRBV4-1 and TRBJ1-2; the D gene is not confidently resolved. This TCR came from a female donor with breast cancer. The CDR3 sequence is CASSQDPLFGGYTF. The nucleotide sequence is given as TGCGCCAGCAGCCAAGATCCCCTGTTTGGAGGCTACACCTTC.